Given below is one T cell receptor (beta chain) in context. This sample stems from a study of blood T cell repertoires in COVID-19. At the level of the study: The United States, Italy and Spain provided the acute and convalescent COVID-19 samples. T cells, B-cell-depleted T cells, or PBMCs provided the cDNA or gDNA that served as material.

CDR1 SGHTS and CDR2 YDEGEE come from the germline V gene. This CDR3 comprises 14 residues. V lost 4 bases and J 3 bases, leaving 14 bases between the germline ends. Original processing notes: Reference gene primer amplification gave nucleated cell count estimates. TCRdb's table, derived via immunoSEQ multiplex PCR, lists solely in-frame clones and lacks some. V, J and clone size are those of that table, while D and trimming were read from the DNA. The sample records over 85,000 clones, approximately 67% being singletons. Source material: peripheral blood. This TCR was recovered from an older woman with acute or convalescent COVID-19. The chain has TRBV5-8 and TRBJ2-7; D might be TRBD1 (5 bases). The chain's CDR3 is CASSKTDRNYEQYF. The CDR3 DNA reads TGTGCCAGCAGCAAAACAGACAGAAACTACGAGCAGTACTTC.